What follows is one T cell receptor (beta chain) and its context. The antigen is unknown. Its ends do not fully match the called genes, so a read error is possible. Alongside a J-beta primer mix, a sample-barcoded 5' primer served in a second PCR lasting roughly 7 to 12 cycles. TCRdb passed the 5' RACE reads through MiXCR, listing each CDR3 protein once. The profile covers under 1,100,000 distinct CDR3 sequences, with less than 25% appearing a single time and about 0.8% taken by the ten largest. The data originate from a study of blood T cells in healthy people across ages. Study-wide results and limits: When one million T cells were used, diversity estimates were thought to be underestimates.

Germline V lookup: CDR1 MGHDK, CDR2 SYGVNS. The CDR3 loop spans 14 amino acids. The same data also went into a second study, on T cells of mothers and their children.

Sequences were obtained from blood. The chain carries TRBV25-1 and TRBJ2-5; 7 nucleotides match TRBD1. The receptor was isolated from a girl aged 2-15 years in good health. CDR3 bases: TGTGCCAGCAGTGAAAAAGTAGGGACAGAGACCCAGTGCTTC. Its protein is CASSEKVGTETQCF.